These 30 T cell receptor beta chains share one sample of origin, sequenced in a study of cytomegalovirus exposure and HLA in healthy donors. PCR was performed using 60 Vbeta and 13 Jbeta primers. The protocol was immunoSEQ multiplex PCR, while the TCRdb copy is restricted to in-frame clones and leaves out a portion. In the table there are about 180,000 clones, approximately 70% of which are singletons. The sequenced material came from PBMCs. These receptor sequences come from a human donor in good health.

The rearrangement joins TRBV4-1 to TRBJ1-1; the match to TRBD1 covers 7 bases. There are 16 residues in the CDR3. Germline V gene data show CDR1 as MGHRA and CDR2 as YSYEKL. Trimming cost V 2 bases and J 5 bases; bases outside gene matches: 11. The CDR3 region is CASSQPDRVYWTEAFF. The DNA for the CDR3 is TGCGCCAGCAGCCAACCAGACAGGGTCTATTGGACTGAAGCTTTCTTT.

This clone showed up just a few times. This chain joins TRBV4-1 and TRBJ2-7, with a weak D call TRBD1 (7 bases). The germline gives CDR1 MGHRA, CDR2 YSYEKL. V lost 0 bases and J 0 bases, leaving 15 bases between the germline ends. This CDR3 is 17 amino acids long. The CDR3 reads CASSQDRRDRASYEQYF. The CDR3 region has the DNA TGCGCCAGCAGCCAAGACAGGAGGGACAGAGCCTCCTACGAGCAGTACTTC.

The CDR3 DNA follows: TGTGCCAGCAGCTACATAATATCAGGCGACGGGGAGCTGTTTTTT. The encoded protein is CASSYIISGDGELFF. This chain connects TRBV11-2 to TRBJ2-2; D is ambiguous. The V end lost 4 bases, the J end lost 7 bases, and 16 bases lay between the germline ends. The CDR3 totals 15 residues. Germline V lookup: CDR1 SGHAT, CDR2 FQNNGV.

The V call is TRBV27, the J call TRBJ2-7; a weak D match, TRBD2 (5 bases). The CDR3 sequence is 12 residues long. V was clipped by 8 bases and J by 5 bases, with 13 bases between them. Germline CDR1 is MNHEY and CDR2 is SMNVEV (reference sequence). The CDR3 nucleotides read TGTGCCAGCTCATTCATCGGGGACGAGCAGTACTTC. It encodes CASSFIGDEQYF.

The chain has TRBV25-1 and TRBJ2-7; 8 nucleotides agree with TRBD1. J gave up 3 bases and V 7 bases, and 5 bases lay outside the gene matches. From germline, CDR1 is MGHDK and CDR2 SYGVNS. The CDR3 runs to 13 residues. The CDR3 DNA follows: TGTGCCAGCACTGACAGGGGTAGCTACGAGCAGTACTTC. It translates to CASTDRGSYEQYF.

This chain links TRBV5-1 with TRBJ2-5; 8 bases fit TRBD2. CDR1 and CDR2 (germline): SGHRS, YFSETQ. This CDR3 comprises 17 residues. J was trimmed by 1 base and V by 0 bases; bases with no gene match: 8. Here the CDR3 DNA reads TGCGCCAGCAGCTTGGCTCGAGCGGGGGACACCCAAGAGACCCAGTACTTC. Translated: CASSLARAGDTQETQYF.

The chain has TRBV18 and TRBJ2-2; a weak D match, TRBD1 (6 bases). This CDR3 has 16 residues. CDR1 KGHSH and CDR2 LQKENI come from the germline V gene. Trimming cost V 2 bases and J 0 bases, with 10 bases left between them. CDR3 sequence (DNA): TGTGCCAGCTCACCAGAGACAGGCCCGAACACCGGGGAGCTGTTTTTT. Residues: CASSPETGPNTGELFF.

The chain employs TRBV5-6 and TRBJ1-2; TRBD1 matches at 7 bases. CDR1 SGHDT and CDR2 YYEEEE come from the germline V gene. V dropped 4 bases and J dropped 6; count of bases not matched to a gene: 3. CDR3 length: 12 amino acids. The CDR3 nucleotides are TGTGCCAGCAGCCCCGACAGGGATGGCTACACCTTC. Protein sequence: CASSPDRDGYTF.

The V call is TRBV11-2, the J call TRBJ1-2, with 8 bases that match TRBD1. Germline loops: CDR1 SGHAT, CDR2 FQNNGV. With 5 bases clipped from V and 4 bases from J, the junction kept 12 bases outside the gene matches. This CDR3 is 16 amino acids long. DNA for the CDR3: TGTGCCAGCAGCATAACCGGGACAGGAGATATCTATGGCTACACCTTC. Translated, it gives CASSITGTGDIYGYTF.

The chain uses TRBV7-3 and TRBJ2-6; TRBD1 agrees at 8 bases. Germline lookup yields CDR1 SGHTA and CDR2 FQGTGA. This CDR3 has 18 residues. J was trimmed by 0 bases and V by 1 base; bases with no gene match: 5. The CDR3 DNA is TGTGCCAGCAGCTTAAATGACAGGGGCTACTCTGGGGCCAACGTCCTGACTTTC. Its translation is CASSLNDRGYSGANVLTF.

The chain combines TRBV10-1 with TRBJ2-1, with D tentatively TRBD2 (6 bases). The CDR3 runs 14 residues. Between the trimmed V and J ends, which lost 5 bases and 7 bases, there was a span of 15 bases. Germline CDR1 and CDR2: WNHNN and SYGVQD (reference sequence). The CDR3 DNA reads TGCGCCAGCAGTCTGACTAGTTTCTTGAATGAGCAGTTCTTC. Amino acid sequence: CASSLTSFLNEQFF.

In this sample, this clone turned up a few times. This rearrangement joins TRBV19 to TRBJ1-1; D not certain. The CDR3 has 12 residues. Deletions cut 6 bases from V and 1 base from J, with 6 bases between. Germline CDR1 is LNHDA and CDR2 is SQIVND (reference sequence). In nucleotides, the CDR3 is TGTGCCAGTAGGGCAGAGAACACTGAAGCTTTCTTT. Amino acid sequence: CASRAENTEAFF.

The chain has TRBV19 and TRBJ2-7; 7 nucleotides line up with TRBD1. After removal of 5 bases from V and 2 bases from J, the junction contained 9 bases not matched to a gene. This CDR3 has 15 residues. Germline values: CDR1 LNHDA, CDR2 SQIVND (reference sequence). CDR3 DNA sequence: TGTGCCAGTAGTGCCTCCCGACAGGGCCCCTACGAGCAGTACTTC. Translated, it gives CASSASRQGPYEQYF. Full variable domain (missing parts from reference TRBV19 and TRBJ2-7): DGGITQSPKYLFRKEGQNVTLSCEQNLNHDAMYWYRQDPGQGLRLIYYSQIVNDFQKGDIAEGYSVSREKKESFPLTVTSAQKNPTAFYLCASSASRQGPYEQYFGPGTRLTVT.

This chain links TRBV2 with TRBJ2-5; 10 nucleotides line up with TRBD2. This CDR3 is built from 17 residues. Per the germline V gene, CDR1 is SNHLY and CDR2 is FYNNEI. V lost 1 base and J lost 1; bases outside the gene matches: 6. This CDR3 reads CASSEGELAGFQETQYF. The CDR3, as DNA: TGTGCCAGCAGTGAAGGCGAACTAGCGGGGTTCCAAGAGACCCAGTACTTC.

This clone has more than one count but fewer than ten. The rearrangement uses TRBV6-6 and TRBJ1-1; D perhaps matches TRBD1 (5 bases). V was clipped by 4 bases and J by 10 bases, with 22 bases between them. The CDR3 is 15 amino acids. Germline V lookup: CDR1 MNHNY, CDR2 SVGAGI (reference sequence). The CDR3 here is CASSFVTHTPGGAFF. As DNA, the CDR3 is TGTGCCAGCAGTTTTGTAACGCATACCCCGGGGGGAGCTTTCTTT.

This chain links TRBV7-9 with TRBJ2-7, with 8 positions matching TRBD1. The CDR3 has 14 residues. The V gene end was trimmed by 7 bases and the J gene end by 4 bases; junction bases not matched to a gene: 9. The germline gives CDR1 SEHNR, CDR2 FQNEAQ (reference sequence). Here the CDR3 reads CASTSDRARYEQYF. CDR3 nucleotides: TGTGCCAGCACCTCGGACAGGGCGAGATACGAGCAGTACTTC.

CDR3 region: CASSLELAGGSYEQYF. Here the CDR3 DNA reads TGCGCCAGCAGCCTAGAATTAGCGGGGGGTTCCTACGAGCAGTACTTC. This chain joins TRBV4-1 and TRBJ2-7; 10 bases match TRBD2. This CDR3 region has 16 residues. With V trimmed by 4 bases and J by 1 base, 7 bases remained unmatched. Germline CDR1 reads MGHRA; CDR2 reads YSYEKL.

The chain links TRBV5-5 to TRBJ2-7; 9 bases agree with TRBD1. The germline V gene has CDR1 SGHKS and CDR2 YYEKEE (reference sequence). V gave up 5 bases and J gave up 6 bases; unmatched junction bases: 12. The CDR3 consists of 15 residues. Here the CDR3 reads CASSDQPGQGVEQYF. CDR3 bases: TGTGCCAGCAGTGACCAGCCGGGACAGGGCGTCGAGCAGTACTTC.

This clone was found once. The chain employs TRBV7-9 and TRBJ1-6, with D perhaps TRBD1 (6 bases). The germline V gene encodes CDR1 SEHNR and CDR2 FQNEAQ (reference sequence). V gave up 1 base and J gave up 10 bases, with 14 bases separating them. The CDR3 extends over 15 amino acids. This CDR3 reads CASSLGSGVGSPLHF. For the CDR3, the DNA is TGTGCCAGCAGCTTAGGGTCAGGGGTAGGGTCACCCCTCCACTTT.

The table lists this clone with a few counts. The chain combines TRBV5-4 with TRBJ1-3; TRBD1 might be the D (6 bases). This CDR3 is built from 15 residues. Trimming shortened V by 1 base and J by 5 bases, and 13 bases separated the two germline ends. CDR1 SGHNT and CDR2 YYREEE come from the germline V gene (reference sequence). For the CDR3, the DNA is TGTGCCAGCAGCTTGAGGACAGAATCCCGAAACACCATATATTTT. Protein: CASSLRTESRNTIYF.

The chain recombines TRBV6-1 with TRBJ1-5; TRBD1 aligns across 9 bases. Losses at the gene ends were 0 bases for V and 7 bases for J; bases not matched to a gene: 4. The germline gives CDR1 MNHNS, CDR2 SASEGT. The CDR3 spans 15 residues. Written as DNA, the CDR3 is TGTGCCAGCAGTGAAGCGCGGGACAGGGAACAGCCCCAGCATTTT. This encodes CASSEARDREQPQHF.

This clone has only a few counts. This rearrangement joins TRBV9 to TRBJ2-7, with 7 positions matching TRBD2. The CDR3 length is 16 residues. Germline lookup yields CDR1 SGDLS and CDR2 YYNGEE. The ends lost 0 bases at V and 7 bases at J; junction bases unmatched: 13. The CDR3 sequence is CASSVEGRDSVSEQYF. The DNA of the CDR3 is TGTGCCAGCAGCGTAGAAGGGAGGGACTCCGTGAGTGAGCAGTACTTC. Supplemented by reference TRBV9 and TRBJ2-7, the full variable domain reads DSGVTQTPKHLITATGQRVTLRCSPRSGDLSVYWYQQSLDQGLQFLIQYYNGEERAKGNILERFSAQQFPDLHSELNLSSLELGDSALYFCASSVEGRDSVSEQYFGPGTRLTVT.

The V call is TRBV11-1, the J call TRBJ1-1; TRBD1 matches at 7 bases. CDR3 size: 16 residues. The germline CDR1 and CDR2 sequences are SGHAT and FQDESV (reference sequence). The ends lost 5 bases at V and 1 base at J; junction bases unmatched: 10. The CDR3 region is CASSLRGGAGNTEAFF. The CDR3 DNA is TGTGCCAGCAGCCTGAGAGGGGGCGCGGGGAACACTGAAGCTTTCTTT.

The chain uses TRBV30 and TRBJ2-2; TRBD2 matches 12 bases. The CDR3 is made up of 15 amino acids. Germline values: CDR1 GTSNPN, CDR2 SVGIG (reference sequence). The ends lost 2 bases at V and 6 bases at J; junction bases unmatched: 4. CDR3 bases: TGTGCCTGGAGTCGAGCTAGCGGGGGGGCCGGGGAGCTGTTTTTT. It encodes CAWSRASGGAGELFF.

The chain couples TRBV6-5 to TRBJ2-1; 9 nucleotides agree with TRBD2. With V trimmed by 5 bases and J by 4 bases, 6 bases remained unmatched. This CDR3 contains 15 residues. From germline, CDR1 is MNHEY and CDR2 SVGAGI. CDR3 bases: TGTGCCAGCAGTCTAAGCGGGGGGAAGTACAATGAGCAGTTCTTC. Translating gives CASSLSGGKYNEQFF.

The sample holds a few counts of this clone. Germline and junction disagree at one end, which may indicate a read error. The rearrangement joins TRBV7-7 to TRBJ2-3; 9 bases are shared with TRBD2. The CDR3 sequence is 16 residues long. CDR1 and CDR2 from the germline V gene are SSHAT and FNYEAQ (reference sequence). The CDR3 nucleotides read TGTGCTAGCAGCTTTGGAGCGGGGGGCAGCACAGATACGCAGTATTTT. It codes for CASSFGAGGSTDTQYF.

The chain joins TRBV2 to TRBJ2-3, with TRBD1 identical over 7 bases. V shed 6 bases and J 6 bases; nucleotides not matched to a gene: 15. The germline V gene encodes CDR1 SNHLY and CDR2 FYNNEI. The length of the CDR3 is 16 residues. This CDR3 reads CASRLLGGSNRDTQYF. CDR3 DNA sequence: TGTGCCAGCAGACTTCTAGGGGGCTCCAATAGGGATACGCAGTATTTT.

The CDR3 sequence: CASSPGTGGCNSPLHF. Written as DNA, the CDR3 is TGCGCCAGCAGTCCCGGGACAGGGGGTTGTAATTCACCCCTCCACTTT. The V and J genes are TRBV23-1 and TRBJ1-6, with 11 bases identical to TRBD1. Being an ORF, TRBV23-1 has a function that is uncertain. This CDR3 contains 16 residues. The V gene end was trimmed by 4 bases and the J gene end by 6 bases; junction bases not matched to a gene: 5.

This clone is a singleton in its sample. J is TRBJ2-5 and V is TRBV6-5, with 8 bases identical to TRBD2. This CDR3 region has 15 residues. The J segment lost 4 bases and the V segment lost 0 bases, leaving 4 bases of the junction unmatched. Germline assignment: CDR1 MNHEY and CDR2 SVGAGI. The CDR3 protein is CASSYSPGLGETQYF. The CDR3 DNA reads TGTGCCAGCAGTTACTCCCCGGGACTAGGAGAGACCCAGTACTTC.

The chain links TRBV2 to TRBJ2-3, with 12 bases lining up with TRBD2. With V trimmed by 4 bases and J by 3 bases, 5 bases remained unmatched. The CDR3 runs to 16 residues. Germline V gene sequence: CDR1 SNHLY, CDR2 FYNNEI. This CDR3 is CASSGRLAGATDTQYF. The CDR3 nucleotides are TGTGCCAGCAGTGGACGACTAGCGGGGGCGACAGATACGCAGTATTTT.